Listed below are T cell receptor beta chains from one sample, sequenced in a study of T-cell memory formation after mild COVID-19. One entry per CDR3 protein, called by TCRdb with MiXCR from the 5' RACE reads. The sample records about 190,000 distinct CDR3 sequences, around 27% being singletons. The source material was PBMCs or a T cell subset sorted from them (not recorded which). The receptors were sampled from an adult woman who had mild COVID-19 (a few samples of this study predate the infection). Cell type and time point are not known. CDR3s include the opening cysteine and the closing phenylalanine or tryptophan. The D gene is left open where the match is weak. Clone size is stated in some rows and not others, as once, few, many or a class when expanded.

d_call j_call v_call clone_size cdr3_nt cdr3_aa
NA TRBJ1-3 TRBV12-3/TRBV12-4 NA TGTGCCAGCAGCCTCGGGCAGTCAAGAGGAAACACCATATATTTT CASSLGQSRGNTIYF
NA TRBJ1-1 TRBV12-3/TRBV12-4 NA TGTGCCAGCAGGCAACGGATCCGAGCTTTCTTT CASRQRIRAFF
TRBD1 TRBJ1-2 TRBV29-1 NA TGCAGCGTTGAGACGGACAGGGCGGGCTACACCTTC CSVETDRAGYTF
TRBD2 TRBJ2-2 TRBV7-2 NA TGTGCCAGCAGCTTAAGGTCTAGCGGGGGGGCCCGCACCGGGGAGCTGTTTTTT CASSLRSSGGARTGELFF
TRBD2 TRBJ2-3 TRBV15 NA TGTGCCACCAGCAGCGGGACTAGCGGGAGACTGGATACGCAGTATTTT CATSSGTSGRLDTQYF
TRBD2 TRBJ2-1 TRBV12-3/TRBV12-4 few TGTGCCAGCAGTTTAGAACTAGCGGGAATAGATGAGCAGTTCTTC CASSLELAGIDEQFF
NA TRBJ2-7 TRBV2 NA TGTGCCAGCAGTGACGAGGAGATCTACGAGCAGTACTTC CASSDEEIYEQYF
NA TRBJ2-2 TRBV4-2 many TGTGCCAGCAGCCAAGGGAGGAACACCGGGGAGCTGTTTTTT CASSQGRNTGELFF
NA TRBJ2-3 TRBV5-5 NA TGTGCCAGCAGCGGGCCTGGGGGTCGCACAGATACGCAGTATTTT CASSGPGGRTDTQYF
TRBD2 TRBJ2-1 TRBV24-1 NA TGTGCCACCAGTGATTTTAGCGGGGGGTCCTCCTACAATGAGCAGTTCTTC CATSDFSGGSSYNEQFF
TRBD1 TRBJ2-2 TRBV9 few TGTGCCAGCAGCGTCACCGGGACAGGGGGGATCGGGGAGCTGTTTTTT CASSVTGTGGIGELFF
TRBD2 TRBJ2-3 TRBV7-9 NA TGTGCCAGCAGAAAAAGGGGAGCGGGACCCACAGATACGCAGTATTTT CASRKRGAGPTDTQYF
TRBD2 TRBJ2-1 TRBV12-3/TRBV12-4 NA TGTGCCAGCAGTTTTGAACTAGCGGGATACAATGAGCAGTTCTTC CASSFELAGYNEQFF
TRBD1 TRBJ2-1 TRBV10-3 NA TGTGCCATCAGGGATCCGGGACAGGGGACCGGTGAGCAGTTCTTC CAIRDPGQGTGEQFF
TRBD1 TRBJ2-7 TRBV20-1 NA TGCAGTGCAGGTGGACAGGGTGCGTCCTACGAGCAGTACTTC CSAGGQGASYEQYF
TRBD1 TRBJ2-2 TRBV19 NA TGTGCCAGTAGAGGGGACAGGTCGGACACCGGGGAGCTGTTTTTT CASRGDRSDTGELFF
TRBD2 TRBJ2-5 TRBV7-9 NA TGTGCCAGCAGCCCACAGACGGGAGGGAGAGTAGAGACCCAGTACTTC CASSPQTGGRVETQYF
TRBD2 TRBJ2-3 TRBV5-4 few TGTGCCAGCAGCCCGGGGACTAGCGGGGGGCGGAGCACAGATACGCAGTATTTT CASSPGTSGGRSTDTQYF
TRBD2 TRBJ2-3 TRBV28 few TGTGCCAGCAGTTCGATGACTAGCGGGAGGACAGATACGCAGTATTTT CASSSMTSGRTDTQYF
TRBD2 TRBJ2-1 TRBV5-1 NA TGCGCCAGCAGCCAGATAGCGGGAGGGCCGTCTCTTGAGCAGTTCTTC CASSQIAGGPSLEQFF
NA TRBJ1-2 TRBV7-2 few TGTGCCAGCAGCTTAGCGCGGGACACCAACTATGGCTACACCTTC CASSLARDTNYGYTF
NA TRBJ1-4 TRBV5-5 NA TGTGCCAGCAGCTCGAACCTTGGGGAAAAACTGTTTTTT CASSSNLGEKLFF
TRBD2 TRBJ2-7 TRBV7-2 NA TGTGCCAGCAGCTTGGAGACTAGCGGGAGGGCTGGGTCCTACGAGCAGTACTTC CASSLETSGRAGSYEQYF
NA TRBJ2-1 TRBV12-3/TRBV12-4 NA TGTGCCAGCAGCCGAGGCGGGACGGCCTACAATGAGCAGTTCTTC CASSRGGTAYNEQFF
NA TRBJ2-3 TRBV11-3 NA TGTGCCAGCAGCGCGGGGGCCTACGACACAGATACGCAGTATTTT CASSAGAYDTDTQYF
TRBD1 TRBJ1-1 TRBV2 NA TGTGCCAGCAGGGCAGGACAGGGAAGAGGTGTCCCTGAAGCTTTCTTT CASRAGQGRGVPEAFF
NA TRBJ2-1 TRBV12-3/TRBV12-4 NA TGTGCCAGCAGTTTAGGGCTAGCAGCAAATGAGCAGTTCTTC CASSLGLAANEQFF
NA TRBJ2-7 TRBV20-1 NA TGCAGTGCTAACCGGTCCCCGTACGAGCAGTACTTC CSANRSPYEQYF